What follows are 25 T cell receptor beta chains derived from one specimen sequenced in a study of early T cells in non-severe SARS-CoV-2 infection. TCRdb called the 5' RACE reads again in MiXCR, with one record for every CDR3 protein. The table includes more than 20,000 distinct CDR3 sequences, 5.5% to 7% detected once. The sample comprised whole blood. The receptors here all came from an adult who was a healthcare worker with PCR-confirmed SARS-CoV-2 infection or an uninfected control (not recorded which).

The chain links TRBV14 to TRBJ2-5; a weak D match, TRBD2 (5 bases). The CDR3 length is 15 residues. V shed 3 bases and J shed 4 bases, with 15 bases lying between them. CDR1 is SGHDN and CDR2 is FVKESK in the germline V gene. DNA of the CDR3: TGTGCCAGCAGCCATATTTCAGGAGGAGGAGAGACCCAGTACTTC. It translates to CASSHISGGGETQYF.

This clonotype was observed at least ten times. This chain joins TRBV7-2 and TRBJ1-1; D gene uncertain. CDR3 length equals 12 residues. Between the trimmed V and J ends, which lost 6 bases and 5 bases, there was a span of 10 bases. Germline V CDR1 and CDR2: SGHTA, FQGNSA. Here the CDR3 DNA reads TGTGCCAGCAGTCCTGGTCGGACTGAAGCTTTCTTT. It translates to CASSPGRTEAFF.

This clonotype was seen at least ten times. One end of the junction does not line up with germline, which may come from a read error. The V gene is TRBV5-6, the J gene TRBJ1-3; possible D gene TRBD1, 6 bases. The V gene's germline CDR1 is SGHDT and CDR2 YYEEEE. The CDR3 loop spans 15 amino acids. The CDR3 spells CASSPTTGSENTIYF. As DNA, the CDR3 is TGTGCCAGCAGCCCAACGACAGGCTCTGAAAACACCATATATTTT.

This clonotype appeared many times. V usage is TRBV5-6 and J usage is TRBJ2-1; no reliable D call. The germline CDR1 and CDR2 sequences are SGHDT and YYEEEE. V was clipped by 0 bases and J by 5 bases, with 3 bases between them. This CDR3 has 12 residues. Here the CDR3 reads CASSLAHNEQFF. As DNA, the CDR3 is TGTGCCAGCAGCTTGGCCCACAATGAGCAGTTCTTC.

This clonotype was detected many times. The chain employs TRBV11-2 and TRBJ1-6; D ambiguous. The V and J ends lost 0 bases and 8 bases respectively, with 5 bases between them. The germline V gene has CDR1 SGHAT and CDR2 FQNNGV. This CDR3 spans 13 amino acids. The CDR3, as DNA: TGTGCCAGCAGCTTAGATAGGTATTCACCCCTCCACTTT. It codes for CASSLDRYSPLHF.

At least ten counts were recorded for this clonotype. This chain joins TRBV9 and TRBJ2-3; 7 positions match TRBD2. The V gene's germline CDR1 is SGDLS and CDR2 YYNGEE. Trimming took 2 bases from V and 0 from J; bases not matched to a gene: 6. The CDR3 has 16 residues. The CDR3 reads CASSVQTSRSTDTQYF. Written as DNA, the CDR3 is TGTGCCAGCAGCGTTCAGACTAGCCGCAGCACAGATACGCAGTATTTT.

The chain employs TRBV9 and TRBJ1-1; D is uncertain. The CDR3 contains 14 residues. V was pared by 5 bases and J by 0 bases, with 11 bases between. The germline V gene encodes CDR1 SGDLS and CDR2 YYNGEE. CDR3 bases: TGTGCCAGCAGTGGCGGACTCTTGAACACTGAAGCTTTCTTT. This encodes CASSGGLLNTEAFF.

This clonotype showed up many times. The chain links TRBV9 to TRBJ1-6; D unclear. V lost 2 bases, J lost 8 bases, and 8 bases lay in between. CDR1 and CDR2 (germline): SGDLS, YYNGEE. CDR3 length: 13 amino acids. CDR3 coding DNA: TGTGCCAGCAGCGTCTCTGATTATTCACCCCTCCACTTT. It encodes CASSVSDYSPLHF. The full variable domain, with the rest looked up from reference TRBV9 and TRBJ1-6, is DSGVTQTPKHLITATGQRVTLRCSPRSGDLSVYWYQQSLDQGLQFLIQYYNGEERAKGNILERFSAQQFPDLHSELNLSSLELGDSALYFCASSVSDYSPLHFGNGTRLTVT.

A few counts support this clonotype. The rearrangement uses TRBV7-6 and TRBJ2-3, with TRBD2 matching 11 bases. The CDR3 runs to 17 residues. Germline trimming cut 5 bases from V and 5 bases from J; bases unmatched to any gene: 12. Germline assignment: CDR1 SGHVS and CDR2 FNYEAQ. The CDR3: CASSHSLAGGPGDTQYF. The DNA of the CDR3 is TGTGCCAGCAGCCACTCCTTAGCGGGGGGGCCTGGAGATACGCAGTATTTT.

This clonotype was picked up many times. The V call is TRBV2, the J call TRBJ2-6; a weak D match, TRBD1 (5 bases). CDR1 SNHLY and CDR2 FYNNEI come from the germline V gene. Between the trimmed V and J ends, which lost 0 bases and 0 bases, there was a span of 18 bases. The CDR3 is 20 amino acids. CDR3 region: CASSEAIVRTPSSGANVLTF. In nucleotides, the CDR3 is TGTGCCAGCAGTGAAGCGATCGTTCGGACACCCAGCTCTGGGGCCAACGTCCTGACTTTC.

This clonotype was counted a few times. V gene TRBV7-9 combines with J gene TRBJ2-5; D might be TRBD1 (6 bases). Germline loops: CDR1 SEHNR, CDR2 FQNEAQ (reference sequence). Trimming removed 9 bases from V and 4 bases from J, with 15 bases in between. The CDR3 is 13 amino acids. CDR3 in amino acids: CASRQAGGETQYF. The CDR3 DNA reads as TGTGCCAGTCGACAGGCCGGAGGAGAGACCCAGTACTTC.

This clonotype appeared many times. This chain links TRBV6-5 with TRBJ2-1, with TRBD2 identical over 11 bases. Trimming cost V 0 bases and J 4 bases; bases outside gene matches: 2. CDR1 MNHEY and CDR2 SVGAGI come from the germline V gene. The CDR3 contains 16 residues. The CDR3 here is CASSYSPSGGYNEQFF. CDR3 sequence (DNA): TGTGCCAGCAGTTACTCGCCTAGCGGGGGGTACAATGAGCAGTTCTTC.

This clonotype was detected ten times or more. The rearrangement uses TRBV19 and TRBJ1-5; the D gene is possibly TRBD1 (5 bases). The germline V gene has CDR1 LNHDA and CDR2 SQIVND (reference sequence). There are 16 residues in the CDR3. V gave up 5 bases and J gave up 1 base, with 15 bases separating them. The CDR3: CASSGRQSTSNQPQHF. Written as DNA, the CDR3 is TGTGCCAGTAGTGGACGACAGTCCACGAGCAATCAGCCCCAGCATTTT.

Concerning this clonotype: A much bigger clone sits one base away, suggesting this may be a read error. V and J are TRBV7-8 and TRBJ2-7; D not resolved. The CDR3 is made up of 12 amino acids. Per germline, CDR1 SGHVS and CDR2 FQNEAQ. DNA for the CDR3: TGTGCCAGCAGCTCCCGGTCCTACGGGCAGTACTTC. Amino acid sequence: CASSSRSYGQYF.

This chain joins TRBV29-1 and TRBJ2-1; D remains ambiguous. This CDR3 has 12 amino acids. Germline V CDR1 and CDR2: SQVTM, ANQGSEA. V lost 0 bases, J lost 4 bases, and 4 bases lay in between. CDR3 nucleotides: TGCAGCGTTGAAGACTATTACAATGAGCAGTTCTTC. Its translation: CSVEDYYNEQFF.

This clonotype was observed at least ten times. The chain combines TRBV29-1 with TRBJ1-1, with a tentative D call TRBD1 (6 bases). This CDR3 is built from 13 residues. Germline CDR1 reads SQVTM; CDR2 reads ANQGSEA. Trimming pared 3 bases from V and 1 base from J, leaving 9 bases between. The CDR3 DNA reads as TGCAGCGTTGACCCGGGACAGAACACTGAAGCTTTCTTT. Translation gives CSVDPGQNTEAFF. Drawing the rest from reference TRBV29-1 and TRBJ1-1, the complete variable domain is SAVISQKPSRDICQRGTSLTIQCQVDSQVTMMFWYRQQPGQSLTLIATANQGSEATYESGFVIDKFPISRPNLTFSTLTVSNMSPEDSSIYLCSVDPGQNTEAFFGQGTRLTVV.

This clonotype was seen ten or more times. The V call is TRBV19, the J call TRBJ1-5; unclear D gene. The V end lost 6 bases, the J end lost 9 bases, and 18 bases lay between the germline ends. The length of the CDR3 is 14 residues. Germline CDR1 is LNHDA and CDR2 is SQIVND (reference sequence). CDR3 sequence: CASRLSASVGPQHF. The CDR3 nucleotides are TGTGCCAGTAGGCTCTCCGCCTCGGTAGGGCCCCAGCATTTT.

The genes are TRBV20-1 and TRBJ2-7; the match to TRBD1 covers 8 bases. CDR3 length: 12 residues. Germline trimming cut 5 bases from V and 2 bases from J; bases unmatched to any gene: 2. Germline lookup yields CDR1 DFQATT and CDR2 SNEGSKA (reference sequence). CDR3 protein: CSAGDRTYEQYF. In nucleotides, the CDR3 is TGCAGTGCTGGGGACAGGACCTACGAGCAGTACTTC.

Ten or more counts support this clonotype. The CDR3 protein is CASSLAGGRAETQYF. The CDR3 DNA follows: TGTGCCAGCAGCTTAGCGGGGGGGAGGGCGGAGACCCAGTACTTC. The rearrangement joins TRBV7-6 to TRBJ2-5; 7 nucleotides match TRBD2. The CDR3 consists of 15 residues. CDR1 and CDR2 from the germline V gene are SGHVS and FNYEAQ. V lost 0 bases, J lost 5 bases, and 6 bases stayed unmatched.

This clonotype was observed many times. The genes are TRBV4-1 and TRBJ1-5; D unclear. This CDR3 contains 14 residues. The V and J ends lost 4 bases and 3 bases respectively, with 10 bases between them. CDR1 and CDR2 (germline): MGHRA, YSYEKL. As DNA, the CDR3 is TGCGCCAGCAGCCCTGACATCATCAATCAGCCCCAGCATTTT. This gives the protein CASSPDIINQPQHF.

In its sample, this clonotype was seen many times. The chain joins TRBV9 to TRBJ2-5; D not certain. The germline V gene encodes CDR1 SGDLS and CDR2 YYNGEE. V dropped 0 bases and J dropped 2 bases, with 5 bases sitting between them. The CDR3 has 13 amino acids. The CDR3: CASSVAAQETQYF. DNA for the CDR3: TGTGCCAGCAGCGTAGCTGCTCAAGAGACCCAGTACTTC.

This clonotype was observed many times. J is TRBJ2-1 and V is TRBV27; TRBD2 matches at 11 bases. The CDR3 totals 13 residues. J was trimmed by 8 bases and V by 8 bases; bases with no gene match: 5. In germline, CDR1 is MNHEY, CDR2 SMNVEV (reference sequence). Here the CDR3 DNA reads TGTGCCAGCCTTAGCGGGGGGGGCGATGAGCAGTTCTTC. Its translation is CASLSGGGDEQFF.

This clonotype was seen a handful of times. The rearrangement joins TRBV29-1 to TRBJ2-1; 9 bases agree with TRBD2. CDR1 and CDR2 (germline): SQVTM, ANQGSEA. This CDR3 region has 13 residues. V shed 3 bases and J 9 bases; nucleotides not matched to a gene: 6. The CDR3 DNA is TGCAGCGTTGATGGTAGCGGGGGAGGTGAGCAGTTCTTC. Translating it yields CSVDGSGGGEQFF.

In this sample, this clonotype turned up many times. DNA for the CDR3: TGTGCCAGCAGAGAGATGGGACAGGGACCATTTCAGCCCCAGCATTTT. This gives the protein CASREMGQGPFQPQHF. The chain couples TRBV6-1 to TRBJ1-5; 9 bases align to TRBD1. Germline values: CDR1 MNHNS, CDR2 SASEGT. V lost 6 bases, J lost 6 bases, and 12 bases stayed unmatched. The CDR3 is 16 residues long.

This clonotype was picked up many times. CDR3 protein: CASSDRGQMSNQPQHF. In DNA form, the CDR3 reads TGTGCCAGTAGTGACCGGGGACAGATGAGCAATCAGCCCCAGCATTTT. V and J are TRBV19 and TRBJ1-5; 7 bases agree with TRBD1. CDR3 length: 16 residues. Trimming at V came to 5 bases and at J to 1 base, leaving 8 bases not matched to a gene. Per the germline V gene, CDR1 is LNHDA and CDR2 is SQIVND (reference sequence).